This T cell receptor beta chain was observed in a study of T cells in women clearing cervical HPV infection. Study as a whole: Only a few women had HLA typing results available.

Using immunoSEQ multiplex PCR, the repertoire was profiled, and TCRdb retains in-frame clones only, with some absent. The sample has approximately 15,000 clones. This CDR3 comprises 14 residues. The germline V gene has CDR1 SGHAT and CDR2 FQNNGV. With respect to this clone: Relative to the germline gene, one junction end is altered; a read error may explain this. The CDR3 end lies 3 residues beyond the end of the read and is filled in from the germline J gene.

This rearrangement joins TRBV11-2 to TRBJ1-5; D is possibly TRBD1 (6 bases). The receptor's source is a woman aged 18-70 years with a cervical HPV16 infection that either progressed to CIN3+ or cleared (not recorded which). Sequencing used blood buffy coat. The CDR3 bases that were read are TGTGCCAGCAGCATAGACAGGAAAAATCAGCCC. It translates to CASSIDRKNQP. The whole CDR3 sequence reads CASSIDRKNQPQHF.